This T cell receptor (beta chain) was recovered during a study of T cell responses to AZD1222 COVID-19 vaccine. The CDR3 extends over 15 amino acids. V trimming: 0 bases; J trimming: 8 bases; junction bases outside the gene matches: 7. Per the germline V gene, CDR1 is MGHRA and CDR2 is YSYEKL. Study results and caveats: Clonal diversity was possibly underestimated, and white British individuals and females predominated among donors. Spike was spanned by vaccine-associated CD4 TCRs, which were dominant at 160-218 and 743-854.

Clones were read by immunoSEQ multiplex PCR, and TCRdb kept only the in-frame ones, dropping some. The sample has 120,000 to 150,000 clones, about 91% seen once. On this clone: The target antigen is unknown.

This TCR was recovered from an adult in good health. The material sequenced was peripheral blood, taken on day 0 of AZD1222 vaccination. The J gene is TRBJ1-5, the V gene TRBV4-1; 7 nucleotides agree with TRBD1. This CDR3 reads CASSQDRPGGKPQHF. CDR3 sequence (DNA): TGCGCCAGCAGCCAAGATCGTCCAGGGGGAAAGCCCCAGCATTTT.